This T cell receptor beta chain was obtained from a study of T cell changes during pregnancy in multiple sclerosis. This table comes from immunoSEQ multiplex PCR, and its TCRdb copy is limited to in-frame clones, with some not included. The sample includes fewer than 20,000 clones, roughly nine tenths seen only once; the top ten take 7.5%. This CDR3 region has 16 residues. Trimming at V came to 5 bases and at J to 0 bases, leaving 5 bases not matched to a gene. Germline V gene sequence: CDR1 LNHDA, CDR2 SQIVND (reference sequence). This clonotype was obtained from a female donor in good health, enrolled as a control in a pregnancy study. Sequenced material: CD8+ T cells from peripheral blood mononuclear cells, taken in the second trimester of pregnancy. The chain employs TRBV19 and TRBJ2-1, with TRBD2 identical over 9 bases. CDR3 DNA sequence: TGTGCCAGTAGTTTCTATAGCGGGAGCTCCTACAATGAGCAGTTCTTC. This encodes CASSFYSGSSYNEQFF.